This TCR beta chain was captured in a study of T cell responses to AZD1222 COVID-19 vaccine. Study-wide results and caveats: Nearly half of spike-specific TCRs reportedly target variant regions that are unmutated in the B.1.351 and B.1.1.7 variants.

Germline CDR1 LNHNV, CDR2 YYDKDF (reference sequence). V was clipped by 0 bases and J by 4 bases, with 12 bases between them. The CDR3 is 15 amino acids. Libraries were prepared by immunoSEQ multiplex PCR; TCRdb keeps only in-frame clonotypes and omits some of them. Among about 160,000 clones listed, approximately 88% were seen once. A note on this clone: What it recognizes is unknown.

The material was peripheral blood, obtained 28 days after the second AZD1222 dose. This sequence originates from an adult who received the AZD1222 COVID-19 vaccine. This rearrangement joins TRBV15 to TRBJ1-2; a weak D match, TRBD1 (6 bases). CDR3 bases: TGTGCCACCAGCAGAGATACCCAGGGGTCCTATGGCTACACCTTC. This encodes CATSRDTQGSYGYTF.